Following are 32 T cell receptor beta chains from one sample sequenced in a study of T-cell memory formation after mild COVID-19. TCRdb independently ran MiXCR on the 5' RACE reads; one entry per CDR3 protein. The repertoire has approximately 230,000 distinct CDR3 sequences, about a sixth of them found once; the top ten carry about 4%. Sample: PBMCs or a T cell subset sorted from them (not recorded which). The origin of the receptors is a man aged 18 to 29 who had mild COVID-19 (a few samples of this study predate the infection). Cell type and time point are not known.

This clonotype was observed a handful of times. CDR3 residues: CSARQTSGGYEQYV. CDR3 sequence (DNA): TGCAGTGCTAGACAGACTAGCGGGGGCTACGAGCAGTACGTC. This chain connects TRBV20-1 to TRBJ2-7; 12 positions match TRBD2. After removal of 2 bases from V and 3 bases from J, the junction contained 2 bases not matched to a gene. The CDR3 length is 14 residues. From germline, CDR1 is DFQATT and CDR2 SNEGSKA (reference sequence).

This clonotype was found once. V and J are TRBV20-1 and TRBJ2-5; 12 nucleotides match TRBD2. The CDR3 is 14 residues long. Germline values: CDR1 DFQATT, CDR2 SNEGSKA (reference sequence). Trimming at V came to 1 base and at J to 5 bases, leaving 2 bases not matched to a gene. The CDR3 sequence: CSARVLAGGETQYF. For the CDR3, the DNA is TGCAGTGCTAGAGTGCTAGCGGGGGGGGAGACCCAGTACTTC.

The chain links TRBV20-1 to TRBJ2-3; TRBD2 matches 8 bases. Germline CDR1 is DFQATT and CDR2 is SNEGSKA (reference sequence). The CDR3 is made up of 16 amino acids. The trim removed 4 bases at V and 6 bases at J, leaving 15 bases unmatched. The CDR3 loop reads CSATPALSGNMDTQYF. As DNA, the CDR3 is TGCAGTGCTACTCCAGCCCTTAGCGGGAATATGGATACGCAGTATTTT.

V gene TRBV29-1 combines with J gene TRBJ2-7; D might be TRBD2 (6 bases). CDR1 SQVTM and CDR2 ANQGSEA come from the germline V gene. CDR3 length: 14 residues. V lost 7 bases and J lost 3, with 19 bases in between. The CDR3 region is CSGWKSGEFYEQYV. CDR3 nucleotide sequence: TGCAGCGGTTGGAAGTCGGGGGAATTCTACGAGCAGTACGTC.

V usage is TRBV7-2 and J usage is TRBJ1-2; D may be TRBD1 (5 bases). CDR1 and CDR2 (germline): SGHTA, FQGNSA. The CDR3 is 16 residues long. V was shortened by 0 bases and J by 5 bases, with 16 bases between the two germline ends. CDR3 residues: CASSLAGDGSRYGYTF. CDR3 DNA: TGTGCCAGCAGCTTAGCAGGGGACGGATCCCGTTATGGCTACACCTTC.

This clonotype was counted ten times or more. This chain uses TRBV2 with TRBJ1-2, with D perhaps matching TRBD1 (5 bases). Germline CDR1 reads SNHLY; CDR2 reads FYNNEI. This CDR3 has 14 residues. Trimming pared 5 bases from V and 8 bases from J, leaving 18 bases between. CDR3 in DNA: TGTGCCAGCAGTCCGACGGGGGTGGCGGGCGGCTACACCTTC. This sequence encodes CASSPTGVAGGYTF. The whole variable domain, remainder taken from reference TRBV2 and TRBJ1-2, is EPEVTQTPSHQVTQMGQEVILRCVPISNHLYFYWYRQILGQKVEFLVSFYNNEISEKSEIFDDQFSVERPDGSNFTLKIRSTKLEDSAMYFCASSPTGVAGGYTFGSGTRLTVV.

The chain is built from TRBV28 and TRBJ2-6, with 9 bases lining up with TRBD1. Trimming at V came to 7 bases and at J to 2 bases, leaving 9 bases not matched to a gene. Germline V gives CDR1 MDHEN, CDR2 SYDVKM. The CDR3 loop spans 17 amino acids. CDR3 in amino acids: CASNLGTGRPGANVLTF. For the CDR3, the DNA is TGTGCCAGCAACCTTGGGACAGGGCGGCCTGGGGCCAACGTCCTGACTTTC.

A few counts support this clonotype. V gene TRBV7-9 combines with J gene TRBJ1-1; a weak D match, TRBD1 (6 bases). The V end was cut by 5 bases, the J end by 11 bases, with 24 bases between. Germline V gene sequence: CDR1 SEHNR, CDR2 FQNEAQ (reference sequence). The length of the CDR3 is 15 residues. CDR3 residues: CASSNRLGTQGGAFF. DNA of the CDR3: TGTGCCAGCAGCAACCGGCTCGGGACACAGGGAGGGGCTTTCTTT.

The CDR3 sequence: CASSLEGGLSEQFF. CDR3 sequence (DNA): TGTGCCAGCAGCTTAGAGGGGGGGCTCTCGGAGCAGTTCTTC. V gene TRBV7-2 combines with J gene TRBJ2-1; D is possibly TRBD2 (7 bases). The germline V and J ends were trimmed by 1 base and 10 bases, with 14 bases remaining between them. The CDR3 has 14 residues. The germline gives CDR1 SGHTA, CDR2 FQGNSA.

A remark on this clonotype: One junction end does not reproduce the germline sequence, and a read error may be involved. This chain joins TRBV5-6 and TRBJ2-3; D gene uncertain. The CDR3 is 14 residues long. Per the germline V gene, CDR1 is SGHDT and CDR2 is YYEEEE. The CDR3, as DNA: TGTGCCAGAAGCTTGGGAATAAGTCGGGATACGCAGTATTTT. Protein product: CARSLGISRDTQYF. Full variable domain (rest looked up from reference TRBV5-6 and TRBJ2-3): DAGVTQSPTHLIKTRGQQVTLRCSPKSGHDTVSWYQQALGQGPQFIFQYYEEEERQRGNFPDRFSGHQFPNYSSELNVNALLLGDSALYLCARSLGISRDTQYFGPGTRLTVL.

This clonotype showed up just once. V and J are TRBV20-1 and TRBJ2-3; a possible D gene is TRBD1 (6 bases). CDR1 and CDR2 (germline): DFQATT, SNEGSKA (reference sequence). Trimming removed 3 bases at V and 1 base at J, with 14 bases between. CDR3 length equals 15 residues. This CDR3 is CSASTRGVGTDTQYF. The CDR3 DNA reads TGCAGTGCTAGTACCAGGGGAGTGGGCACAGATACGCAGTATTTT.

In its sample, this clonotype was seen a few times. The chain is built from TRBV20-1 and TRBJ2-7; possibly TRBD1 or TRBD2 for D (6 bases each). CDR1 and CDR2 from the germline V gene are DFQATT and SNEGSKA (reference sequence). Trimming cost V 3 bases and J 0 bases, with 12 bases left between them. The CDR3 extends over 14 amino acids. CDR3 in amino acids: CSASEGGPSYEQYV. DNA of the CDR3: TGCAGTGCTAGTGAAGGGGGGCCCTCCTACGAGCAGTACGTC.

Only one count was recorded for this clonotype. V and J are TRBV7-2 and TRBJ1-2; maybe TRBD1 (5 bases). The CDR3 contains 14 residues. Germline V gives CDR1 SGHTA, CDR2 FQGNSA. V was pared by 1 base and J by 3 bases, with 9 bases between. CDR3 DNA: TGTGCCAGCAGCTTAGTGGGGGTTTACTATGGCTACACCTTC. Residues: CASSLVGVYYGYTF.

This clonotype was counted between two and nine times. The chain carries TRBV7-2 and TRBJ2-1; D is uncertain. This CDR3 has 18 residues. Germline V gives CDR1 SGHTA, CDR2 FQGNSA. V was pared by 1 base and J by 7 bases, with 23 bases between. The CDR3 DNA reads TGTGCCAGCAGCTTAGACTCCCTAAGACCGCGCCAGCGTAATGAGCAGTTCTTC. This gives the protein CASSLDSLRPRQRNEQFF.

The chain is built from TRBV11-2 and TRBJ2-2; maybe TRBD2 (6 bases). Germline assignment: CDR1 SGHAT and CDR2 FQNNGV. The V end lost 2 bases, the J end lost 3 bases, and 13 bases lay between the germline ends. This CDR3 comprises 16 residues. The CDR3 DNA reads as TGTGCCAGCAGCTTATATTGGGGCGGGGACACCGGGGAGCTGTTTTTT. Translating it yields CASSLYWGGDTGELFF.

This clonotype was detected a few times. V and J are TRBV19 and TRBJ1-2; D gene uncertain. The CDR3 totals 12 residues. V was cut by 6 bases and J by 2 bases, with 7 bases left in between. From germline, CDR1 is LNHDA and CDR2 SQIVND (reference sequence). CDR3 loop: CASSPRNYGYTF. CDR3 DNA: TGTGCCAGTAGCCCCAGGAACTATGGCTACACCTTC.

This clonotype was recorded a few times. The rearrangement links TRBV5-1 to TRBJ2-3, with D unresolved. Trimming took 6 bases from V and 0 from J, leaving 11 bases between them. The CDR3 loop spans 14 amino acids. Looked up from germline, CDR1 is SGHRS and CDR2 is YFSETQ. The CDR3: CASTPGGSTDTQYF. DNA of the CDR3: TGCGCCAGCACCCCGGGTGGTAGCACAGATACGCAGTATTTT.

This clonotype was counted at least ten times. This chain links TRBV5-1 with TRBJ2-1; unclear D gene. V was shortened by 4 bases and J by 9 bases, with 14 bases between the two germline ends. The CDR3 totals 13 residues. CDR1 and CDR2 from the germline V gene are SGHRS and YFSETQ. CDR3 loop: CASSRVLVGEQFF. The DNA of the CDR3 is TGCGCCAGCAGCCGTGTTCTAGTGGGTGAGCAGTTCTTC.

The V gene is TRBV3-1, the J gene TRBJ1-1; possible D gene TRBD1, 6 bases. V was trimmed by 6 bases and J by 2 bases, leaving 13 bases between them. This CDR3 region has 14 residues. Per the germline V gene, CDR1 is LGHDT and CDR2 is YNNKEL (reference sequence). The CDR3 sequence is CASRLGQFNTEAFF. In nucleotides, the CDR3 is TGTGCCAGCAGACTCGGACAGTTTAACACTGAAGCTTTCTTT.

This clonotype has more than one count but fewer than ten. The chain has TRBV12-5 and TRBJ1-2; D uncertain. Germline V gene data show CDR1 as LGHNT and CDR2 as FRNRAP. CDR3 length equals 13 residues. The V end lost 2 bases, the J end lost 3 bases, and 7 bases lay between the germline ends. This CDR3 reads CASGLYKDYGYTF. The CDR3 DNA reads TGTGCTAGTGGTTTGTACAAGGACTATGGCTACACCTTC.

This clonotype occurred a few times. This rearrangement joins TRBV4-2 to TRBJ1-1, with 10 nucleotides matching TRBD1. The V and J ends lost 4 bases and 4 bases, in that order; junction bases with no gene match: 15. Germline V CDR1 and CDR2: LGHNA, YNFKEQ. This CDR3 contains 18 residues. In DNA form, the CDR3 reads TGTGCCAGCAGCCCAAGAGGGGACAGGGGTATTCCTTCCACTGAAGCTTTCTTT. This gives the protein CASSPRGDRGIPSTEAFF.

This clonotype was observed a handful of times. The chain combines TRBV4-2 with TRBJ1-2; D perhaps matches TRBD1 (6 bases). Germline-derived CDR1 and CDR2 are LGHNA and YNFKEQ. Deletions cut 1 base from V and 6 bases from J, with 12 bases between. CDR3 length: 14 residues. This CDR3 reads CASSQGRGEDGYTF. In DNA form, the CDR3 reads TGTGCCAGCAGCCAAGGGAGGGGGGAGGATGGCTACACCTTC.

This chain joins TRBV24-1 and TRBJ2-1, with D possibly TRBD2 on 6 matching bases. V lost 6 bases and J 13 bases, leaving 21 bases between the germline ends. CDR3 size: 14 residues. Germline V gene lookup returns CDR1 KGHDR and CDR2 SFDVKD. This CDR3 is CATSPPGRDSRQFF. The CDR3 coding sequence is TGTGCCACCAGTCCTCCTGGACGGGACTCGAGACAGTTCTTC.

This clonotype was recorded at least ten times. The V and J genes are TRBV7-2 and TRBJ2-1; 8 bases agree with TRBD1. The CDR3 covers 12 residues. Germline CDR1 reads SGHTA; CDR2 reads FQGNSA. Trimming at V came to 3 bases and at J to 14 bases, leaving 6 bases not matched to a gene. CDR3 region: CASSFTGQGKFF. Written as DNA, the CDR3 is TGTGCCAGCAGCTTTACTGGACAGGGAAAGTTCTTC. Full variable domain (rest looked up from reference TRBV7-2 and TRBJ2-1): GAGVSQSPSNKVTEKGKDVELRCDPISGHTALYWYRQSLGQGLEFLIYFQGNSAPDKSGLPSDRFSAERTGGSVSTLTIQRTQQEDSAVYLCASSFTGQGKFFGPGTRLTVL.

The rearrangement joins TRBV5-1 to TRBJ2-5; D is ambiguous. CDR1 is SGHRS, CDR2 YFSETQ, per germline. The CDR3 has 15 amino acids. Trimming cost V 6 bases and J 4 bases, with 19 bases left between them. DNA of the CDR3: TGCGCCAGCACCGAAGGACGCCCGTCGGCAGAGACCCAGTACTTC. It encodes CASTEGRPSAETQYF. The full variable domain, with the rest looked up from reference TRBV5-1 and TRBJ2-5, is KAGVTQTPRYLIKTRGQQVTLSCSPISGHRSVSWYQQTPGQGLQFLFEYFSETQRNKGNFPGRFSGRQFSNSRSEMNVSTLELGDSALYLCASTEGRPSAETQYFGPGTRLLVL.

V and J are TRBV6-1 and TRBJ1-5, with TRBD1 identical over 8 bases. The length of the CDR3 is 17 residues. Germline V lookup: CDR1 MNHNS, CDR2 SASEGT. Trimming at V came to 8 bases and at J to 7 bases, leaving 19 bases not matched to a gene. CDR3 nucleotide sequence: TGTGCCAGCTCAATGACAGGGGCCAGCTCGGATAGGCAGCCCCAGCATTTT. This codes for CASSMTGASSDRQPQHF.

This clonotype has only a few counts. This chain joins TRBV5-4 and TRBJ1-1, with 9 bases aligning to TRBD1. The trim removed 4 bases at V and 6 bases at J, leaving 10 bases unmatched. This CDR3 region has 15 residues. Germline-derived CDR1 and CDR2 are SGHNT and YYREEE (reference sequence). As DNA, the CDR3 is TGTGCCAGCAGCCCTACTACAGGGGGCTGGCCTGAAGCTTTCTTT. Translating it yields CASSPTTGGWPEAFF. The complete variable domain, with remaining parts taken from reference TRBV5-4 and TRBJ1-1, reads ETGVTQSPTHLIKTRGQQVTLRCSSQSGHNTVSWYQQALGQGPQFIFQYYREEENGRGNFPPRFSGLQFPNYSSELNVNALELDDSALYLCASSPTTGGWPEAFFGQGTRLTVV.

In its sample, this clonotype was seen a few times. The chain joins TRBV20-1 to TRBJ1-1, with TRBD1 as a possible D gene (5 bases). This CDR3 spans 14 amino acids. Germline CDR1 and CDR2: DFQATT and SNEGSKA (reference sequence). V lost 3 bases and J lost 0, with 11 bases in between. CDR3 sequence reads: CSASRGPLNTEAFF. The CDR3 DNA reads TGCAGTGCTAGTAGGGGACCGTTGAACACTGAAGCTTTCTTT.

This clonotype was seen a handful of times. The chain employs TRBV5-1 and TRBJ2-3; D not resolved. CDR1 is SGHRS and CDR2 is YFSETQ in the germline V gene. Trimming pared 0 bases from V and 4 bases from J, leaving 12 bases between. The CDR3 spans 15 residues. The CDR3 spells CASSLDGVGSDTQYF. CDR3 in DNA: TGCGCCAGCAGCTTGGATGGGGTCGGCTCAGATACGCAGTATTTT.

The DNA of the CDR3 is TGCGCCAGCAGCTTCGGGGGTTTGGGACAGGGAGAGACCCAGTACTTC. This codes for CASSFGGLGQGETQYF. The chain links TRBV5-1 to TRBJ2-5; 9 positions match TRBD1. CDR1 SGHRS and CDR2 YFSETQ come from the germline V gene. V lost 2 bases and J lost 4; bases outside the gene matches: 9. There are 16 residues in the CDR3.

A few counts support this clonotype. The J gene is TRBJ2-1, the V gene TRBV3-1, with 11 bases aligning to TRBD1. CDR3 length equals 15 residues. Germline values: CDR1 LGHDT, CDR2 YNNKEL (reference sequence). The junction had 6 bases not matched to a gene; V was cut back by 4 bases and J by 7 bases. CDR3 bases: TGTGCCAGCAGCCGTGGACAGGGGGCAGGTAATGAGCAGTTCTTC. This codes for CASSRGQGAGNEQFF.

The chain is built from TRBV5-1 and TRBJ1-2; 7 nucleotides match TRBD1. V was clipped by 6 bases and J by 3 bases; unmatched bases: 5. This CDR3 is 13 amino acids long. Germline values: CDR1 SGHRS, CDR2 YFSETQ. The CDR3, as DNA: TGCGCCAGCACCCAACAGGGGCACTATGGCTACACCTTC. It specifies CASTQQGHYGYTF.